Sequencing of this TCR beta chain was carried out in a study of T cells in Graves' hyperthyroidism and ophthalmopathy. Study-wide findings and caveats: Also found in blood were most expanded thyroid clonotypes above 0.001.

Disease duration was under 3 months in the ophthalmopathy patients, who also had a Clinical Activity Score of at least 3 and a NOSPECS grade of at least 4. Exclusions: uncontrolled infection, other autoimmune disease, pregnancy, lactation. This clonotype turned up a few times. No antigen is known for it. RNA transcripts yielded amplified TCR beta CDR3 regions. TCR CDR3 underwent first-round RT-PCR with the HTBI primer set. One entry per CDR3 protein results from TCRdb running MiXCR on the multiplex PCR reads. There are around 390,000 distinct CDR3 sequences in the sample; approximately 15% occur only once, and around a fifth lies in the top ten. Germline-derived CDR1 and CDR2 are KGHSH and LQKENI. CDR3 length: 15 residues. With 3 bases clipped from V and 6 bases from J, the junction kept 9 bases outside the gene matches.

This TCR derives from a woman aged 25 to 45 with Graves' ophthalmopathy. The specimen sequenced was blood. The chain carries TRBV18 and TRBJ2-7, with 9 positions matching TRBD1. Here the CDR3 DNA reads TGTGCCAGCTCACCCGCCACCCGGGACAGGGTCGAGCAGTACTTC. Its protein product is CASSPATRDRVEQYF.